This T cell receptor (beta chain) was identified in a study of blood T cell repertoires in COVID-19. Study-level information: The samples span acute and convalescent COVID-19 from the United States, Italy and Spain. PBMCs, B-cell-depleted T cells, or T cells were the source of the cDNA or gDNA that made up the material.

Per germline, CDR1 SGHTA and CDR2 FQGTGA. V was shortened by 4 bases and J by 0 bases, with 6 bases between the two germline ends. This CDR3 has 13 residues. Original processing methods: Reference gene primer amplification in the assay estimated nucleated cell counts. The method was immunoSEQ multiplex PCR; TCRdb's version includes in-frame clones alone and lacks a portion of them. D and trimming come from the DNA, and the V and J calls and clone size come from that table. The sample carries around 200,000 clones, about 83% recorded once. The sequenced sample was peripheral blood. The chain has TRBV7-3 and TRBJ1-1; maybe TRBD1 (5 bases). This sequence was found in a man aged 60 to 69 who had recovered from COVID-19. The CDR3 DNA follows: TGTGCCAGCAGCTCGACAGTGAACACTGAAGCTTTCTTT. It codes for CASSSTVNTEAFF.